This T cell receptor (beta chain) comes out of a study of blood T cell repertoires in COVID-19. Study in general: Both acute and convalescent COVID-19 samples were obtained from the United States, Italy and Spain. Sources were T cells, B-cell-depleted T cells, or PBMCs; the material itself was cDNA or gDNA.

Original handling: Reference gene primer amplification yielded estimated nucleated cell counts. Using immunoSEQ multiplex PCR, the repertoire was profiled, and TCRdb retains in-frame clones only, with some absent. D and trimming come from the DNA, and the V and J calls and clone size come from that table. Of 17,000 or so clones in the sample, roughly 75% were seen once. This sequence was found in a man aged 55 to 69 with active or convalescent COVID-19. Sequenced material: peripheral blood.

The CDR3 protein is CASSRDKSNEKLFF. CDR3 DNA sequence: TGTGCCAGCAGTCGGGACAAGTCTAATGAAAAACTGTTTTTT. J is TRBJ1-4 and V is TRBV2, with D perhaps TRBD1 (6 bases). Germline loops: CDR1 SNHLY, CDR2 FYNNEI. V was clipped by 5 bases and J by 3 bases, with 10 bases between them. The CDR3 is 14 residues long.